This T cell receptor (beta chain) came from a study of blood T cell repertoires in COVID-19. Whole-study context: Sites across the United States, Italy and Spain contributed samples from acute and convalescent COVID-19.

Per the original data handling: It was from reference gene primer amplification that nucleated cell counts were estimated. TCRdb keeps only in-frame clones here, not all; method: immunoSEQ multiplex PCR. V and J calls and clone size follow that table, whereas D and trimming were derived from the DNA. The sample consists of more than 300,000 clones, about 92% of them appearing once. Recruitment covered about two dozen US areas and drew participants whose ages spanned roughly 18 to 90 years. The CDR3 length is 14 residues. Per the germline V gene, CDR1 is SNHLY and CDR2 is FYNNEI. J was trimmed by 3 bases and V by 10 bases; bases with no gene match: 11.

Material for sequencing was PBMCs or T cells enriched from blood (not recorded which). The receptor's source is a woman in her twenties or thirties who had recovered from COVID-19. The chain carries TRBV2 and TRBJ2-7, with 8 bases lining up with TRBD2. The CDR3 nucleotides read TGTGCCATCACCCTCGGGGGGGCGGACTACGAGCAGTACTTC. Translating it yields CAITLGGADYEQYF.